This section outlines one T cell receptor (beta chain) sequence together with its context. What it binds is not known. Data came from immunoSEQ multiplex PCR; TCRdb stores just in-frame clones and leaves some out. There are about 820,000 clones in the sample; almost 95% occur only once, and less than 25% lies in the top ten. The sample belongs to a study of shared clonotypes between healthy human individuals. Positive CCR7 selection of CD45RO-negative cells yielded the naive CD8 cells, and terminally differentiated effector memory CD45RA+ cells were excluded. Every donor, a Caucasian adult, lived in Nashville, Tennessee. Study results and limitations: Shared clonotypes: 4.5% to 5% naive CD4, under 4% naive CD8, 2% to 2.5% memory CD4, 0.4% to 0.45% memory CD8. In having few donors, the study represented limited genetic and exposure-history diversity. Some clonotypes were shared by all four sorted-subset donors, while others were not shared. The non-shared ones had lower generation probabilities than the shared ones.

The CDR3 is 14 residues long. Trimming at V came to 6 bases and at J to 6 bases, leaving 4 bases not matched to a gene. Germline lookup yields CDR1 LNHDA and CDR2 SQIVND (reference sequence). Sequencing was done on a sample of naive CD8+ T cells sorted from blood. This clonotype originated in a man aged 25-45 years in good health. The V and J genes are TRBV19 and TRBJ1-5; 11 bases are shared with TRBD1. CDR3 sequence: CASSRGTGGQPQHF. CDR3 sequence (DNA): TGTGCCAGTAGCCGAGGGACAGGGGGTCAGCCCCAGCATTTT.